This entry features one T cell receptor beta chain sequence. CDR3 length equals 16 residues. Trimming cost V 1 base and J 4 bases; bases outside gene matches: 7. Germline V gene sequence: CDR1 SGHKS, CDR2 YYEKEE (reference sequence). The data were taken from a study of technical replicates of blood from a few donors. Here immunoSEQ multiplex PCR was the method, and the copy in TCRdb shows in-frame clones only, minus some. The sample consists of about 83,000 clones, 90% to 95% of them appearing once. The TCR sequence derives from a human donor in good health. The V and J genes are TRBV5-5 and TRBJ2-3, with 9 bases identical to TRBD1. Specimen: T cells isolated from PBMCs. The CDR3 protein is CASSLWTGVRADTQYF. As DNA, the CDR3 is TGTGCCAGCAGCTTGTGGACAGGGGTCCGCGCAGATACGCAGTATTTT.